This TCR beta chain is drawn from a study of T cells after yellow fever vaccination. Across the study: SMART-Seq v4 Ultra Low Input handled preparation of low-cell-number fractions.

The CDR3 is 12 residues long. Germline CDR1 reads SGHTA; CDR2 reads FQGNSA. The ends were cut back, 3 bases at V and 8 bases at J, with 7 bases in the middle. Study-level results: Clonotypes appearing in both CD4 and CD8 compartments existed, and their share was small. One caveat is that FACS-sorted repertoires could contain abundant clonotypes contaminating from the bulk population.

The study made its TCR cDNA through 5'RACE template switching. That step introduced a universal primer site along with UMIs. Each CDR3 protein is one row after TCRdb ran MiXCR on the 5' RACE reads. The sample has nearly 550,000 distinct CDR3 sequences, about 19% seen once. About this clonotype: Its antigen is not identified.

Material: PBMCs, obtained 15 days after the yellow fever booster vaccination. The chain combines TRBV7-2 with TRBJ2-2, with D possibly matching TRBD2 (5 bases). The source of this sequence is a man aged 25-40 years who received the YFV17D yellow fever vaccine. Here the CDR3 reads CASSFIAGELFF. The CDR3 nucleotides are TGTGCCAGCAGCTTCATAGCGGGGGAGCTGTTTTTT.